Only a few counts were recorded for the clone carrying this T cell receptor (beta chain). The data were obtained in a study of T cells in Graves' hyperthyroidism and ophthalmopathy. RNA transcripts were the template for amplifying TCR beta CDR3 regions. HTBI primers were used for first-round RT-PCR of the TCR CDR3. Via MiXCR, TCRdb re-called the multiplex PCR reads, giving one row per CDR3 protein. In the table there are 400,000 to 600,000 distinct CDR3 sequences, 20% to 25% of which are singletons. From germline, CDR1 is GTSNPN and CDR2 SVGIG (reference sequence). There are 14 residues in the CDR3. Trimming cost V 4 bases and J 8 bases; bases outside gene matches: 8.

This TCR was recovered from a man aged 18 to 29 with Graves' hyperthyroidism. Sequencing was done on a sample of blood. This chain joins TRBV30 and TRBJ1-6; 7 nucleotides line up with TRBD1. CDR3 sequence reads: CAWKAPGGYSPLHF. The DNA for the CDR3 is TGTGCCTGGAAGGCGCCAGGGGGGTATTCACCCCTCCACTTT. Full variable domain (rest looked up from reference TRBV30 and TRBJ1-6): SQTIHQWPATLVQPVGSPLSLECTVEGTSNPNLYWYRQAAGRGLQLLFYSVGIGQISSEVPQNLSASRPQDRQFILSSKKLLLSDSGFYLCAWKAPGGYSPLHFGNGTRLTVT.